This note documents a single TCR beta chain sequence. Its antigen is unknown. TCRdb keeps only in-frame clones here, not all; method: immunoSEQ multiplex PCR. The table lists about 77,000 clones, about 86% of them singletons. This CDR3 has 14 amino acids. Trimming removed 4 bases from V and 7 bases from J; junction bases left unmatched: 8. From germline, CDR1 is SGHNT and CDR2 YENEEA. The record originates from a study of OX40 agonist ivuxolimab in advanced cancers. General study results and limits: CD4+ and CD8+ blood T cells expanded clonally by week 6 at 0.1 to 3.0 mg/kg.

This receptor was taken from an adult with an advanced solid tumor such as melanoma, head and neck, liver or kidney cancer. The sequencing used CD4+ or CD8+ T cells sorted from blood, collected in a trial of the OX40 agonist ivuxolimab. The gene calls are TRBV11-3 and TRBJ2-7; 9 bases align to TRBD1. The CDR3 sequence: CASSSDRGNIEQYF. The CDR3 nucleotides read TGTGCCAGCAGCTCGGACAGGGGTAACATAGAGCAGTACTTC. The whole variable domain, filled in from reference TRBV11-3 and TRBJ2-7, reads EAGVVQSPRYKIIEKKQPVAFWCNPISGHNTLYWYLQNLGQGPELLIRYENEEAVDDSQLPKDRFSAERLKGVDSTLKIQPAELGDSAVYLCASSSDRGNIEQYFGPGTRLTVT.